Each of the 18 T cell receptor beta chains below was sequenced from the same sample in a study of response to subunit inactivated influenza vaccine. TCRdb passed the RT-PCR reads through MiXCR, listing each CDR3 protein once. This table holds a few hundred thousand distinct CDR3 sequences, 20% to 25% found once. This sample comprised PBMCs from blood, obtained less than 22 months after vaccination. Every receptor here comes from a man between 50 and 69 years old who received an inactivated influenza vaccine.

This clonotype was observed a few times. J is TRBJ1-5 and V is TRBV18; 7 bases are shared with TRBD1. Germline V gene lookup returns CDR1 KGHSH and CDR2 LQKENI. This CDR3 is 15 amino acids long. The V gene end was trimmed by 3 bases and the J gene end by 2 bases; junction bases not matched to a gene: 4. Here the CDR3 DNA reads TGTGCCAGCTCACCGTCAGGGGGTGGCAATCAGCCCCAGCATTTT. It specifies CASSPSGGGNQPQHF.

The chain is built from TRBV20-1 and TRBJ2-7, with D perhaps matching TRBD1 or TRBD2 (6 bases each). The CDR3 is made up of 15 amino acids. The V and J ends lost 4 bases and 4 bases respectively, with 20 bases between them. Germline CDR1 is DFQATT and CDR2 is SNEGSKA (reference sequence). CDR3 sequence: CSANRYRDGSYEQYF. The DNA of the CDR3 is TGCAGTGCTAACCGATACAGGGACGGGAGTTACGAGCAGTACTTC.

The CDR3, as DNA: TGCAGTGCTAGAAGGCAGGGGGCCTCCTACGAGCAGTACTTC. Amino acid sequence: CSARRQGASYEQYF. V and J are TRBV20-1 and TRBJ2-7, with 8 bases that match TRBD1. V lost 2 bases and J lost 0; bases outside the gene matches: 3. The CDR3 is made up of 14 amino acids. Germline V CDR1 and CDR2: DFQATT, SNEGSKA (reference sequence).

This clonotype was seen a handful of times. The gene calls are TRBV27 and TRBJ2-1; maybe TRBD1 (6 bases). Trimming left V 5 bases short and J 7 bases short, with 12 bases between. There are 13 residues in the CDR3. Germline V gene sequence: CDR1 MNHEY, CDR2 SMNVEV (reference sequence). This chain's CDR3 is CASSQWTVNEQFF. The CDR3 bases are TGTGCCAGCAGTCAATGGACAGTTAATGAGCAGTTCTTC.

This clonotype has just a few counts. This rearrangement joins TRBV5-4 to TRBJ1-1, with D unresolved. Per the germline V gene, CDR1 is SGHNT and CDR2 is YYREEE (reference sequence). The CDR3 sequence is 15 residues long. Trimming cost V 0 bases and J 2 bases, with 11 bases left between them. CDR3 sequence: CASSLGPFSNTEAFF. DNA for the CDR3: TGTGCCAGCAGCTTGGGTCCGTTCTCTAACACTGAAGCTTTCTTT.

The chain employs TRBV29-1 and TRBJ2-7; 8 positions agree with TRBD1. The CDR3 extends over 14 amino acids. J lost 3 bases, V lost 6 bases, and 10 bases had no gene match. Germline V gene sequence: CDR1 SQVTM, CDR2 ANQGSEA. The CDR3 region has the DNA TGCAGCGTGGAACTCAGGGGGCTGCACTACGAGCAGTACTTC. Protein: CSVELRGLHYEQYF.

The CDR3 is CASREDKVTQYF. The CDR3 bases are TGTGCCAGCCGGGAGGACAAAGTGACCCAGTACTTC. V is TRBV2 and J is TRBJ2-5; 7 bases are a match to TRBD2. Germline lookup yields CDR1 SNHLY and CDR2 FYNNEI. The trim removed 8 bases at V and 7 bases at J, leaving 7 bases unmatched. The CDR3 length is 12 residues.

CDR3 DNA: TGCAGTGCTAGGAGGAGCGGGTTTAGCACAGATACGCAGTATTTT. Protein sequence: CSARRSGFSTDTQYF. The chain recombines TRBV20-1 with TRBJ2-3, with TRBD2 as a possible D gene (6 bases). The germline CDR1 and CDR2 sequences are DFQATT and SNEGSKA (reference sequence). V was clipped by 3 bases and J by 0 bases, with 13 bases between them. The CDR3 spans 15 residues.

This clonotype showed up many times. The rearrangement joins TRBV5-1 to TRBJ1-1; 7 bases map to TRBD1. This CDR3 contains 15 residues. V lost 4 bases to trimming and J lost 0 bases; unmatched junction nucleotides: 6. Germline loops: CDR1 SGHRS, CDR2 YFSETQ. The CDR3 region is CASSRTTGLNTEAFF. The DNA for the CDR3 is TGCGCCAGCAGCCGTACGACAGGGTTGAACACTGAAGCTTTCTTT.

The V and J genes are TRBV6-2 or TRBV6-3 and TRBJ1-1; D not resolved. Trimming stripped 2 bases from V and 0 bases from J, with 7 bases between. CDR1 and CDR2 (germline): MNHEY, SVGEGT. The CDR3 is 14 residues long. This chain's CDR3 is CASSYLDLNTEAFF. Written as DNA, the CDR3 is TGTGCCAGCAGTTACCTGGACCTGAACACTGAAGCTTTCTTT.

Only a few counts were recorded for this clonotype. The chain joins TRBV28 to TRBJ2-7, with a possible D match to TRBD2 (6 bases). The ends were cut back, 0 bases at V and 6 bases at J, with 6 bases in the middle. This CDR3 region has 12 residues. The germline CDR1 and CDR2 sequences are MDHEN and SYDVKM. This chain's CDR3 is CASSLWGLEQYF. CDR3 coding DNA: TGTGCCAGCAGTTTATGGGGACTCGAGCAGTACTTC. Variable domain in full (rest from reference TRBV28 and TRBJ2-7): DVKVTQSSRYLVKRTGEKVFLECVQDMDHENMFWYRQDPGLGLRLIYFSYDVKMKEKGDIPEGYSVSREKKERFSLILESASTNQTSMYLCASSLWGLEQYFGPGTRLTVT.

This clonotype came up a few times. The chain uses TRBV4-3 and TRBJ1-1, with 9 positions matching TRBD1. CDR1 and CDR2 (germline): LGHNA, YSLEER. The CDR3 covers 13 residues. Trimming cost V 5 bases and J 10 bases; bases outside gene matches: 8. Here the CDR3 reads CASSISTGGIAFF. Here the CDR3 DNA reads TGCGCCAGCAGCATATCGACAGGGGGAATAGCTTTCTTT.

This chain links TRBV12-3 or TRBV12-4 with TRBJ2-2; D not resolved. V lost 3 bases and J 5 bases, leaving 13 bases between the germline ends. This CDR3 has 15 residues. The CDR3 bases are TGTGCCAGCAGTTTGTCAAGAGTTAATACCGGGGAGCTGTTTTTT. It encodes CASSLSRVNTGELFF.

This clonotype was observed a handful of times. The rearrangement links TRBV3-1 to TRBJ2-5; D possibly matches TRBD1 or TRBD2 (5 bases each). CDR1 and CDR2 (germline): LGHDT, YNNKEL (reference sequence). The CDR3 has 15 residues. V lost 3 bases and J lost 5, with 16 bases in between. As DNA, the CDR3 is TGTGCCAGCAGCCAGTCCGGGGCCCGTAGGGAGACCCAGTACTTC. Translated, it gives CASSQSGARRETQYF.

V usage is TRBV12-3 or TRBV12-4 and J usage is TRBJ1-1, with a tentative D call TRBD1 (6 bases). V was trimmed by 0 bases and J by 1 base, leaving 9 bases between them. The CDR3 spans 15 residues. The CDR3: CASSLALTGNTEAFF. The CDR3 nucleotides are TGTGCCAGCAGTTTAGCGCTGACAGGGAACACTGAAGCTTTCTTT.

Points on this clonotype: The junction departs from germline at one end; a sequencing error may be responsible. The chain carries TRBV6-6 and TRBJ2-7; D might be TRBD2 (6 bases). Germline CDR1 reads MNHNY; CDR2 reads SVGAGI (reference sequence). There are 12 residues in the CDR3. CDR3 DNA: TGTGCCAGCAGTCACTCCGGGGGAGAGCAGTACTTC. It is translated as CASSHSGGEQYF.

V and J are TRBV29-1 and TRBJ1-1; D remains ambiguous. Germline CDR1 reads SQVTM; CDR2 reads ANQGSEA. V dropped 7 bases and J dropped 3 bases, with 6 bases sitting between them. The CDR3 loop spans 10 amino acids. CDR3 sequence reads: CSAGDTEAFF. The DNA of the CDR3 is TGCAGCGCGGGAGACACTGAAGCTTTCTTT.

This clonotype was found many times. J is TRBJ1-1 and V is TRBV28; TRBD1 matches 8 bases. Germline values: CDR1 MDHEN, CDR2 SYDVKM. CDR3 length: 13 amino acids. The V segment lost 6 bases and the J segment 4 bases; nucleotides outside the gene matches: 4. The CDR3 loop is CASRPTGGTEAFF. The CDR3 DNA reads as TGTGCCAGCAGACCTACAGGGGGCACTGAAGCTTTCTTT.